This T cell receptor beta chain stems from a study of T-cell reconstitution after alpha-beta-depleted transplantation in children. During its preparation, the TCRbeta library received unique molecular identifiers. TCRdb processed the PCR reads anew with MiXCR; each CDR3 protein has one entry. This sample has some 200,000 distinct CDR3 sequences, with 7.5% to 9.5% found just once. Germline V lookup: CDR1 MNHEY, CDR2 SVGAGI. CDR3 length equals 12 residues. The germline V and J ends were trimmed by 5 bases and 8 bases, with 10 bases remaining between them. The receptor was derived from a male patient aged 2-15 years who had a stem cell transplant for acute myeloid leukemia, so the T cells may come from the graft donor. The sequencing here drew on PBMCs, mostly from graft donor cells, taken 360 days after TCRalphabeta/CD19-depleted stem cell transplant. The chain employs TRBV6-5 and TRBJ2-1; D gene ambiguous. DNA for the CDR3: TGTGCCAGCAGTAGCCTGAAGGATGAGCAGTTCTTC. It translates to CASSSLKDEQFF.